Below, 32 T cell receptor beta chains from the same sample are listed, as sequenced in a study of cytomegalovirus exposure and HLA in healthy donors. Primers included in the PCR were 60 Vbeta and 13 Jbeta primers. Data came from immunoSEQ multiplex PCR; TCRdb stores just in-frame clones and leaves some out. This table holds some 180,000 clones, 75% to 80% found once. Input material: PBMCs. The receptors shown here come from a woman aged 25 to 45 in good health and CMV-seropositive.

This clone was seen only once. The J gene is TRBJ2-7, the V gene TRBV6-1; D remains ambiguous. CDR3 length: 11 residues. The V and J ends lost 9 bases and 3 bases respectively, with 9 bases between them. CDR1 and CDR2 (germline): MNHNS, SASEGT. CDR3 region: CASAGLYEQYF. CDR3 bases: TGTGCCAGTGCTGGCCTCTACGAGCAGTACTTC.

V and J are TRBV7-2 and TRBJ1-2; 9 bases align to TRBD1. The trim removed 6 bases at V and 6 bases at J, leaving 5 bases unmatched. This CDR3 is 13 amino acids long. Germline lookup yields CDR1 SGHTA and CDR2 FQGNSA. The CDR3 protein is CASRPGTGNGYTF. In nucleotides, the CDR3 is TGTGCCAGCAGACCAGGGACAGGGAATGGCTACACCTTC.

This clone was counted only a few times. The chain recombines TRBV13 with TRBJ1-1, with TRBD1 matching over 7 bases. The germline CDR1 and CDR2 sequences are PRHDT and FYEKMQ (reference sequence). CDR3 length: 13 amino acids. Unmatched junction bases numbered 5, after V lost 5 bases and J lost 5 bases. The CDR3 reads CASSPQGETEAFF. For the CDR3, the DNA is TGTGCCAGCAGCCCCCAGGGGGAGACTGAAGCTTTCTTT.

This clone was seen just once. The V call is TRBV15, the J call TRBJ2-3; 9 bases match TRBD2. This CDR3 region has 17 residues. CDR1 LNHNV and CDR2 YYDKDF come from the germline V gene (reference sequence). The trim removed 3 bases at V and 4 bases at J, leaving 11 bases unmatched. The CDR3, as DNA: TGTGCCACCAGCAGCCTACAGTTGCTAGCGGGGTCAGATACGCAGTATTTT. Protein product: CATSSLQLLAGSDTQYF.

The gene calls are TRBV12-2 and TRBJ1-5. TRBV12-2 is a pseudogene. The length of the CDR3 is 13 residues. CDR3 sequence: CASRRWGGQPQHF. The CDR3 DNA sequence: TGTGCAAGTCGCCGGTGGGGGGGACAGCCCCAGCATTTT.

The chain has TRBV5-6 and TRBJ2-3, with 13 bases aligning to TRBD2. Per germline, CDR1 SGHDT and CDR2 YYEEEE. With 5 bases clipped from V and 6 bases from J, the junction kept 6 bases outside the gene matches. This CDR3 is 15 amino acids long. This CDR3 reads CASREGLAGTDTQYF. CDR3 nucleotide sequence: TGTGCCAGCAGGGAGGGACTAGCGGGAACGGATACGCAGTATTTT. The complete variable domain, with remaining parts taken from reference TRBV5-6 and TRBJ2-3, reads DAGVTQSPTHLIKTRGQQVTLRCSPKSGHDTVSWYQQALGQGPQFIFQYYEEEERQRGNFPDRFSGHQFPNYSSELNVNALLLGDSALYLCASREGLAGTDTQYFGPGTRLTVL.

The chain has TRBV15 and TRBJ2-6, with D tentatively TRBD1 (6 bases). V shed 8 bases and J shed 2 bases, with 13 bases lying between them. Germline V CDR1 and CDR2: LNHNV, YYDKDF (reference sequence). The CDR3 totals 15 residues. DNA for the CDR3: TGTGCCACCTCGCCACAGGGAACTGGGGCCAACGTCCTGACTTTC. It codes for CATSPQGTGANVLTF.

This clone showed up just once. V is TRBV27 and J is TRBJ2-7; the match to TRBD2 covers 7 bases. CDR3 size: 14 residues. CDR1 MNHEY and CDR2 SMNVEV come from the germline V gene (reference sequence). The V and J ends lost 0 bases and 5 bases, in that order; junction bases with no gene match: 4. The CDR3 nucleotides read TGTGCCAGCAGTTTATCGGGAGGGTCCCACGAGCAGTACTTC. It specifies CASSLSGGSHEQYF.

The chain recombines TRBV2 with TRBJ1-5; D may be TRBD1 (5 bases). The CDR3 runs to 14 residues. The V end was cut by 7 bases, the J end by 7 bases, with 17 bases between. In germline, CDR1 is SNHLY, CDR2 FYNNEI. DNA for the CDR3: TGTGCCAGCACCCAAAGGGGCGGTAGACAGCCCCAGCATTTT. Its translation: CASTQRGGRQPQHF.

The CDR3 DNA reads as TGTGCCATCAGTGAAGAGCGGGGGGGCCTGGAGACCCAGTACTTC. Protein product: CAISEERGGLETQYF. The gene calls are TRBV10-3 and TRBJ2-5; TRBD2 agrees at 10 bases. Germline V gene lookup returns CDR1 ENHRY and CDR2 SYGVKD. The trim removed 3 bases at V and 5 bases at J, leaving 6 bases unmatched. The CDR3 loop spans 15 amino acids.

V and J are TRBV14 and TRBJ2-2; D remains ambiguous. This CDR3 comprises 16 residues. V was clipped by 0 bases and J by 4 bases, with 12 bases between them. Germline loops: CDR1 SGHDN, CDR2 FVKESK. CDR3 in amino acids: CASSQDLVGPTGELFF. CDR3 DNA: TGTGCCAGCAGCCAAGATTTGGTGGGCCCCACCGGGGAGCTGTTTTTT.

The chain carries TRBV7-9 and TRBJ1-1; 11 nucleotides line up with TRBD1. Trimming removed 0 bases from V and 10 bases from J; junction bases left unmatched: 4. This CDR3 has 14 residues. CDR1 SEHNR and CDR2 FQNEAQ come from the germline V gene (reference sequence). The CDR3 DNA follows: TGTGCCAGCAGCTTAGCGGGGACAGGGGGGGGAGCTTTCTTT. This gives the protein CASSLAGTGGGAFF.

This rearrangement joins TRBV11-2 to TRBJ2-1; 13 bases map to TRBD2. Germline V gene data show CDR1 as SGHAT and CDR2 as FQNNGV. This CDR3 region has 18 residues. V lost 5 bases, J lost 8 bases, and 15 bases stayed unmatched. CDR3 DNA sequence: TGTGCCAGCAGCGACCCCAGACTAGCGGGGGGAAGCACCGATGAGCAGTTCTTC. Translation: CASSDPRLAGGSTDEQFF.

This clone has only one observation. The J gene is TRBJ1-2, the V gene TRBV29-1; 8 bases line up with TRBD1. Germline V gives CDR1 SQVTM, CDR2 ANQGSEA. The CDR3 extends over 17 amino acids. V shed 0 bases and J 5 bases; nucleotides not matched to a gene: 14. CDR3 region: CSVEDPFTGGAWYGYTF. CDR3 nucleotide sequence: TGCAGCGTTGAAGACCCTTTTACAGGGGGGGCATGGTATGGCTACACCTTC.

The genes are TRBV5-4 and TRBJ1-2; 7 nucleotides align to TRBD1. The trim removed 5 bases at V and 5 bases at J, leaving 12 bases unmatched. The CDR3 sequence is 15 residues long. Germline V lookup: CDR1 SGHNT, CDR2 YYREEE (reference sequence). CDR3 residues: CASRHRQGSRYGYTF. CDR3 DNA: TGTGCCAGCAGACACAGACAGGGATCACGGTATGGCTACACCTTC. Supplemented by reference TRBV5-4 and TRBJ1-2, the full variable domain reads ETGVTQSPTHLIKTRGQQVTLRCSSQSGHNTVSWYQQALGQGPQFIFQYYREEENGRGNFPPRFSGLQFPNYSSELNVNALELDDSALYLCASRHRQGSRYGYTFGSGTRLTVV.

This clone has only one observation. The genes are TRBV2 and TRBJ2-5; perhaps TRBD1 as D (6 bases). The germline V gene encodes CDR1 SNHLY and CDR2 FYNNEI. V was pared by 2 bases and J by 6 bases, with 16 bases between. The CDR3 is made up of 15 amino acids. CDR3 bases: TGTGCCAGCAGTGAATCCCCAGTACAGGGTCAGACCCAGTACTTC. Protein: CASSESPVQGQTQYF.

The rearrangement uses TRBV30 and TRBJ1-2, with D perhaps matching TRBD1 (6 bases). V was pared by 1 base and J by 4 bases, with 10 bases between. Germline CDR1 reads GTSNPN; CDR2 reads SVGIG (reference sequence). The CDR3 is 13 amino acids. The CDR3 protein is CAWSGRGAYGYTF. The DNA for the CDR3 is TGTGCCTGGAGTGGCAGGGGAGCCTATGGCTACACCTTC.

This chain connects TRBV28 to TRBJ2-5; the match to TRBD1 covers 11 bases. The V and J ends lost 6 bases and 4 bases, in that order; junction bases with no gene match: 10. CDR3 length: 16 residues. CDR1 is MDHEN and CDR2 is SYDVKM in the germline V gene. CDR3 coding DNA: TGTGCCAGCAGCCCCCCAGGACAGGGGGCAGGAGAGACCCAGTACTTC. This codes for CASSPPGQGAGETQYF.

The gene calls are TRBV5-4 and TRBJ1-1; possibly TRBD1 for D (6 bases). This CDR3 region has 14 residues. With 2 bases removed from V and 0 bases from J, the gap between germline ends came to 8 bases. Germline V gene lookup returns CDR1 SGHNT and CDR2 YYREEE (reference sequence). The CDR3, as DNA: TGTGCCAGCAGCTTTCAGGGGATGAACACTGAAGCTTTCTTT. Residues: CASSFQGMNTEAFF.

V and J are TRBV11-1 and TRBJ2-1; a weak D match, TRBD2 (5 bases). The CDR3 is 16 amino acids. Trimming cost V 5 bases and J 3 bases, with 17 bases left between them. Germline values: CDR1 SGHAT, CDR2 FQDESV (reference sequence). CDR3 DNA: TGTGCCAGCAGCCACCTTTCTCTAGCCGTCTACAATGAGCAGTTCTTC. It is translated as CASSHLSLAVYNEQFF.

The chain is built from TRBV29-1 and TRBJ2-3; D gene unclear. With 3 bases removed from V and 1 base from J, the gap between germline ends came to 5 bases. The CDR3 spans 12 residues. Germline V gene sequence: CDR1 SQVTM, CDR2 ANQGSEA. CDR3 residues: CSVDPGTDTQYF. CDR3 nucleotides: TGCAGCGTTGACCCGGGCACAGATACGCAGTATTTT.

The chain combines TRBV4-3 with TRBJ2-1; D gene uncertain. Germline CDR1 and CDR2: LGHNA and YSLEER. V gave up 0 bases and J gave up 6 bases, with 15 bases separating them. There are 16 residues in the CDR3. The CDR3 DNA is TGCGCCAGCAGCCAAGATAGTTTGCTCCACCCCAATGAGCAGTTCTTC. Translated: CASSQDSLLHPNEQFF.

The V gene is TRBV7-6, the J gene TRBJ2-7; TRBD2 matches at 7 bases. The CDR3 runs 15 residues. The V gene end was trimmed by 2 bases and the J gene end by 3 bases; junction bases not matched to a gene: 7. The germline V gene encodes CDR1 SGHVS and CDR2 FNYEAQ. In nucleotides, the CDR3 is TGTGCCAGCAGCTTAACGGGAGGAGGGAACTACGAGCAGTACTTC. It specifies CASSLTGGGNYEQYF.

The chain recombines TRBV5-1 with TRBJ2-2; possible D gene TRBD2, 5 bases. CDR1 SGHRS and CDR2 YFSETQ come from the germline V gene. V was pared by 3 bases and J by 9 bases, with 12 bases between. This CDR3 has 13 residues. CDR3: CASSSGGGWELFF. The CDR3 DNA is TGCGCCAGCAGCTCTGGAGGCGGGTGGGAGCTGTTTTTT.

The rearrangement links TRBV19 to TRBJ1-2, with 9 bases lining up with TRBD1. The CDR3 is made up of 13 amino acids. V gave up 10 bases and J gave up 4 bases; unmatched junction bases: 7. In germline, CDR1 is LNHDA, CDR2 SQIVND (reference sequence). The CDR3 bases are TGTGCCACCCAACGGACAGGGGTCTATGGCTACACCTTC. Translation: CATQRTGVYGYTF.

The chain is built from TRBV4-1 and TRBJ2-2; D perhaps matches TRBD1 (6 bases). Between the trimmed V and J ends, which lost 0 bases and 0 bases, there was a span of 17 bases. The V gene's germline CDR1 is MGHRA and CDR2 YSYEKL. This CDR3 is built from 19 residues. CDR3 DNA sequence: TGCGCCAGCAGCCAAGAGGACGGGACATATCAAGCGAACACCGGGGAGCTGTTTTTT. Its translation: CASSQEDGTYQANTGELFF.

V gene TRBV4-1 combines with J gene TRBJ1-5; unclear D gene. Germline CDR1 MGHRA, CDR2 YSYEKL. With 0 bases removed from V and 12 bases from J, the gap between germline ends came to 15 bases. This CDR3 is 14 amino acids long. CDR3 coding DNA: TGCGCCAGCAGCCAAGATAATAGATACACAGACCAGCATTTT. Amino acids: CASSQDNRYTDQHF.

The chain carries TRBV4-2 and TRBJ2-7; 9 bases line up with TRBD2. The germline V gene has CDR1 LGHNA and CDR2 YNFKEQ. The CDR3 consists of 17 residues. The trim removed 0 bases at V and 5 bases at J, leaving 11 bases unmatched. The CDR3 nucleotides read TGTGCCAGCAGCCAAGATGGGGGCGGACTAGCGATCCACGAGCAGTACTTC. Amino acid sequence: CASSQDGGGLAIHEQYF.

This clone was counted only a few times. The genes are TRBV4-1 and TRBJ1-2; D unresolved. The CDR3 runs 15 residues. CDR1 is MGHRA and CDR2 is YSYEKL in the germline V gene. Between the trimmed V and J ends, which lost 2 bases and 0 bases, there was a span of 10 bases. CDR3 DNA: TGCGCCAGCAGCCAACCAGTCTTTACTAACTATGGCTACACCTTC. Translation: CASSQPVFTNYGYTF.

The V call is TRBV2, the J call TRBJ1-5, with 8 positions matching TRBD1. The CDR3 extends over 14 amino acids. J lost 6 bases, V lost 6 bases, and 7 bases had no gene match. Germline values: CDR1 SNHLY, CDR2 FYNNEI. This chain's CDR3 is CASSLTGGSQPQHF. The CDR3 DNA sequence: TGTGCCAGCAGCCTCACAGGGGGAAGTCAGCCCCAGCATTTT.

The chain links TRBV28 to TRBJ2-6; possibly TRBD1 for D (5 bases). Germline V gene lookup returns CDR1 MDHEN and CDR2 SYDVKM. Trimming took 6 bases from V and 0 from J, leaving 12 bases between them. The CDR3 is made up of 16 amino acids. The CDR3 protein is CASRMTDTSGANVLTF. CDR3 DNA sequence: TGTGCCAGCAGGATGACAGATACCTCTGGGGCCAACGTCCTGACTTTC.

This clone was counted between two and nine times. The V and J genes are TRBV19 and TRBJ1-5; D is possibly TRBD1 (5 bases). There are 16 residues in the CDR3. Germline loops: CDR1 LNHDA, CDR2 SQIVND (reference sequence). V was shortened by 1 base and J by 2 bases, with 12 bases between the two germline ends. In DNA form, the CDR3 reads TGTGCCAGTAGTATAGTGGGGGGTGGTGGCAATCAGCCCCAGCATTTT. Protein sequence: CASSIVGGGGNQPQHF.